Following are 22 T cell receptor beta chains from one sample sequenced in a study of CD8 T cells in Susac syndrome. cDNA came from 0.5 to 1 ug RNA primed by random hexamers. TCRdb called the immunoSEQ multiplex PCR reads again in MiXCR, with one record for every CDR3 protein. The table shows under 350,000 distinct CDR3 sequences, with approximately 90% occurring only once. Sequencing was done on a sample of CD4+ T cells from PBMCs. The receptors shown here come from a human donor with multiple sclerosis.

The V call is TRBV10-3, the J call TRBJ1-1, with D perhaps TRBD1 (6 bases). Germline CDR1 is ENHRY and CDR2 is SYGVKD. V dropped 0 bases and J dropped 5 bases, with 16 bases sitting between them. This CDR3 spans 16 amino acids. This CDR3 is CAISESRFGGRTEAFF. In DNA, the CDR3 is TGTGCCATCAGTGAGTCGCGATTCGGGGGGCGGACTGAAGCTTTCTTT.

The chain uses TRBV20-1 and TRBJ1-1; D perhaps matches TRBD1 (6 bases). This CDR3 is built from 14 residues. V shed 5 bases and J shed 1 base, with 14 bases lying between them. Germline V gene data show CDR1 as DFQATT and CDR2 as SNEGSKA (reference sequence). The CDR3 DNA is TGCAGTGCTTTCTTAAGGGGGGAGAACACTGAAGCTTTCTTT. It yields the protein CSAFLRGENTEAFF.

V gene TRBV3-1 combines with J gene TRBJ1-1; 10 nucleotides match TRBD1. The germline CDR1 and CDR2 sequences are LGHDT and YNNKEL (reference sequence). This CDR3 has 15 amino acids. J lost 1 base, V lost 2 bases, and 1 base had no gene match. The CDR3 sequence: CASSQRTGGNTEAFF. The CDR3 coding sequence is TGTGCCAGCAGCCAAAGGACAGGGGGGAACACTGAAGCTTTCTTT.

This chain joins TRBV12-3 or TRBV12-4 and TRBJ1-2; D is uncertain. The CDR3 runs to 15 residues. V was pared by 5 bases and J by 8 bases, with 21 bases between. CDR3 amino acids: CASSPNRGPPGGYTF. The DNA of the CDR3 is TGTGCCAGCAGTCCTAACCGGGGTCCCCCTGGAGGCTACACCTTC.

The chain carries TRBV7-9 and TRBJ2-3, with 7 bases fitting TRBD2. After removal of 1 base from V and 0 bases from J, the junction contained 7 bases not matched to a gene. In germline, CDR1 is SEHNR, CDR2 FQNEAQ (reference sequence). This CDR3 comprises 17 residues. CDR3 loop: CASSLDILADSTDTQYF. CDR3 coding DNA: TGTGCCAGCAGCTTAGACATCCTAGCGGATAGCACAGATACGCAGTATTTT.

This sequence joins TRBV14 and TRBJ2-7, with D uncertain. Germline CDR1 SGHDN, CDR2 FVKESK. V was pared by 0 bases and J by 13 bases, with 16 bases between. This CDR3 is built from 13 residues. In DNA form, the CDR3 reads TGTGCCAGCAGCCAAGATCATCGGATTCCACCTTACTTC. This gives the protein CASSQDHRIPPYF.

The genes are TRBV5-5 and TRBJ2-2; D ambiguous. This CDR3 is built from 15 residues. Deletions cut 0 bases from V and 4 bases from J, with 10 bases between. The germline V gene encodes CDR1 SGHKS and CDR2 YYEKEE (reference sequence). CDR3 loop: CASSLASVSTGELFF. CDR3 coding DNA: TGTGCCAGCAGCTTGGCGTCGGTTAGCACCGGGGAGCTGTTTTTT.

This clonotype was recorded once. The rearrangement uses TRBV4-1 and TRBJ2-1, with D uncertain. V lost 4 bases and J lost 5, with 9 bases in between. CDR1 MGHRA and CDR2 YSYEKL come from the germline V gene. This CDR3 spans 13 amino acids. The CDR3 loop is CASSPRSNNEQFF. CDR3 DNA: TGCGCCAGCAGCCCTCGGTCCAACAATGAGCAGTTCTTC.

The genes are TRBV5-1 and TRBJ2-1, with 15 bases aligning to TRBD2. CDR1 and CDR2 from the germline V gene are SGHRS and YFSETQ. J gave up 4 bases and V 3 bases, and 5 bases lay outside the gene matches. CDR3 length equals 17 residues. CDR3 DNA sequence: TGCGCCAGCAGCTGGGGACTAGCGGGGGGTTTGTACAATGAGCAGTTCTTC. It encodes CASSWGLAGGLYNEQFF.

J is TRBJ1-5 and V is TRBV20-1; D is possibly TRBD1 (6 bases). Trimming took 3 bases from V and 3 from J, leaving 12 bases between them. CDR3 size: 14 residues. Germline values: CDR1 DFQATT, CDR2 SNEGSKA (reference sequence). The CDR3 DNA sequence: TGCAGTGCTAGTCCACAGGGCTACAATCAGCCCCAGCATTTT. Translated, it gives CSASPQGYNQPQHF.

CDR3 bases: TGTGCCAGCAGTCAATGGACTACCTCCCAAGAGACCCAGTACTTC. Residues: CASSQWTTSQETQYF. The V gene is TRBV5-6, the J gene TRBJ2-5; TRBD2 is a possible D gene (6 bases). Germline CDR1 and CDR2: SGHDT and YYEEEE. Trimming stripped 5 bases from V and 1 base from J, with 15 bases between. CDR3 length: 15 amino acids.

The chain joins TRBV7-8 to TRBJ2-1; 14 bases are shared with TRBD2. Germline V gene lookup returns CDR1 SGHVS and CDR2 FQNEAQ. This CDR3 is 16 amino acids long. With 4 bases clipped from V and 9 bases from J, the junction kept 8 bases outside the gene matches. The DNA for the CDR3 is TGTGCCAGCAGCTCCCGTAGACTAGCGGGAGGGGGTGAGCAGTTCTTC. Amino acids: CASSSRRLAGGGEQFF.

CDR3 nucleotides: TGTGCCAGCAGCCAAGCCGGTGCTGGGGGCTACACCTTC. Its protein product is CASSQAGAGGYTF. J is TRBJ1-2 and V is TRBV4-2; D is ambiguous. The CDR3 loop spans 13 amino acids. From germline, CDR1 is LGHNA and CDR2 YNFKEQ. Trimming removed 1 base from V and 8 bases from J, with 11 bases in between.

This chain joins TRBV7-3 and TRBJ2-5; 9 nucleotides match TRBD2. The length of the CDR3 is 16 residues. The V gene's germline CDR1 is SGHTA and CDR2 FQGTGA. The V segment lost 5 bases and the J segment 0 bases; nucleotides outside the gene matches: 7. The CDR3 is CASSPGLAGYQETQYF. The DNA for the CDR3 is TGTGCCAGCAGCCCCGGGCTAGCGGGGTACCAAGAGACCCAGTACTTC. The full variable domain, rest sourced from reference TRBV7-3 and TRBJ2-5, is GAGVSQTPSNKVTEKGKYVELRCDPISGHTALYWYRQSLGQGPEFLIYFQGTGAADDSGLPNDRFFAVRPEGSVSTLKIQRTERGDSAVYLCASSPGLAGYQETQYFGPGTRLLVL.

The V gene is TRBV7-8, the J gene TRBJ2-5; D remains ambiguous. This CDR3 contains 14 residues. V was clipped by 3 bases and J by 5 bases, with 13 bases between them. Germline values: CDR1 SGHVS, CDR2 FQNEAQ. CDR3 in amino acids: CASSFGLPRETQYF. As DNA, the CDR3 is TGTGCCAGCAGCTTCGGGTTACCGAGGGAGACCCAGTACTTC.

CDR3 DNA sequence: TGCGCCAGCAGCTACTATACAGCCTCTGGGGCCAACGTCCTGACTTTC. Translation: CASSYYTASGANVLTF. The V gene is TRBV5-1, the J gene TRBJ2-6; no definite D call. The V gene lost 3 bases and the J gene lost 0 bases, with 10 bases spanning the gap. Per the germline V gene, CDR1 is SGHRS and CDR2 is YFSETQ. The CDR3 consists of 16 residues.

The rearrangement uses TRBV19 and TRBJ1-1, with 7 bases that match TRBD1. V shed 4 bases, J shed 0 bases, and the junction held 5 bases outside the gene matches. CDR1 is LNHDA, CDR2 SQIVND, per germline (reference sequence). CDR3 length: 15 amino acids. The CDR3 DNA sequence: TGTGCCAGTAGTAGGGGACAGATCATGAACACTGAAGCTTTCTTT. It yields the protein CASSRGQIMNTEAFF.

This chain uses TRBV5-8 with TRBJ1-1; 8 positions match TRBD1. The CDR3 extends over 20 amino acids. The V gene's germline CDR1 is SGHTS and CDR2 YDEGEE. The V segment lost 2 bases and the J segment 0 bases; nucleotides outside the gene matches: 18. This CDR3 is CASSFPATGGQGGMNTEAFF. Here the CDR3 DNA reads TGTGCCAGCAGCTTCCCAGCCACAGGGGGTCAGGGGGGCATGAACACTGAAGCTTTCTTT.

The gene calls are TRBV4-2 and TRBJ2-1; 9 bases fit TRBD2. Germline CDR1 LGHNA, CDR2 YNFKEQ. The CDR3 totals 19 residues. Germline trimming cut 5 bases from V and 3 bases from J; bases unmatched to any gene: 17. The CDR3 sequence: CASSATSGLADDFYNEQFF. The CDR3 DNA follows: TGTGCCAGCAGCGCAACCTCGGGACTAGCTGACGATTTCTACAATGAGCAGTTCTTC.

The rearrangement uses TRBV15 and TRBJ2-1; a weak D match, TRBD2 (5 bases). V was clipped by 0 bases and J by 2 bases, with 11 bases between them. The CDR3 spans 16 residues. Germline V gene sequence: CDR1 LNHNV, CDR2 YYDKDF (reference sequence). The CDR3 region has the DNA TGTGCCACCAGCAGAGAGAGAGGGTTCACCTACAATGAGCAGTTCTTC. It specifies CATSRERGFTYNEQFF.

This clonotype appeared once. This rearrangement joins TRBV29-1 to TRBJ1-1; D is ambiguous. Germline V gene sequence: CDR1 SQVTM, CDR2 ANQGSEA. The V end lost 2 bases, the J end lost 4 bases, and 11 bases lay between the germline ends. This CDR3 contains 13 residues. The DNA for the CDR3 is TGCAGCGTTGAATACGCCCGAGGCACTGAAGCTTTCTTT. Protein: CSVEYARGTEAFF. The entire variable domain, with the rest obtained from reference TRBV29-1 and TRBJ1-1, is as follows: SAVISQKPSRDICQRGTSLTIQCQVDSQVTMMFWYRQQPGQSLTLIATANQGSEATYESGFVIDKFPISRPNLTFSTLTVSNMSPEDSSIYLCSVEYARGTEAFFGQGTRLTVV.

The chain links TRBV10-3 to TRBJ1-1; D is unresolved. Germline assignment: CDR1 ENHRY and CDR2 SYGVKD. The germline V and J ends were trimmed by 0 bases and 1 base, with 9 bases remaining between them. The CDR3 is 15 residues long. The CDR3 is CAISESRQANTEAFF. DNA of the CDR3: TGTGCCATCAGTGAGTCGCGCCAGGCGAACACTGAAGCTTTCTTT.